A selection of T cell receptor beta chains follows, all from one sample in a study of T cells after yellow fever vaccination. One entry per CDR3 protein results from TCRdb running MiXCR on the 5' RACE reads. The repertoire has under 150,000 distinct CDR3 sequences, 7.7% of them found once; the top ten carry 0.55% to 0.9%. The starting material was CD4+ T cells sorted from PBMCs, obtained 5 days after the yellow fever booster vaccination. These TCRs come from a man aged 30 to 39 who received the YFV17D yellow fever vaccine. Each CDR3 is given with its conserved first and last residue. The order of the fields is D gene, V gene, clone size, J gene, CDR3 DNA, CDR3 protein. The D gene is left open where the match is weak. Some rows mark clone size as missing; the rest say once, few, many or name a class of expanded clone.

-	TRBV29-1	many	TRBJ2-1	TGCAGCGTTCGGATGGGACACTCGGCCTACAATGAGCAGTTCTTC	CSVRMGHSAYNEQFF
-	TRBV6-5	few	TRBJ2-5	TGTGCCAGCAGTTACTCCGTATCGGGACGCCAAGGACGAGAGACCCAGTACTTC	CASSYSVSGRQGRETQYF
TRBD2	TRBV25-1	many	TRBJ2-5	TGTGCCAGCAGTGAAGCGAGCGGGAGCACAGAGACCCAGTACTTC	CASSEASGSTETQYF
-	TRBV12-3/TRBV12-4	many	TRBJ2-6	TGTGCCAGCACTCTAAGGTCCGGCTCTGGGGCCAACGTCCTGACTTTC	CASTLRSGSGANVLTF
-	TRBV7-8	many	TRBJ2-7	TGTGCCAGCAGCTCCTGGGCGCACAGGGAAGGCTACGAGCAGTACTTC	CASSSWAHREGYEQYF
-	TRBV25-1	many	TRBJ1-4	TGTGCCAGCAGTGGGGCCGAGACGCTTGAAAAACTGTTTTTT	CASSGAETLEKLFF
TRBD1	TRBV28	many	TRBJ1-5	TGTGCCAGCAGTTTATCAGGGGGCGGACAGCCCCAGCATTTT	CASSLSGGGQPQHF
TRBD2	TRBV6-5	many	TRBJ2-1	TGTGCCAGCAGTTACTCGTTGACTAGCGGGAGAGATGAGCAGTTCTTC	CASSYSLTSGRDEQFF
-	TRBV29-1	many	TRBJ2-3	TGCAGCGTTGGGAGGGCCGATACCCCAGATACGCAGTATTTT	CSVGRADTPDTQYF
-	TRBV15	few	TRBJ2-7	TGTGCCACCAGTCTCGGATCTACCTCCTACGAGCAGTACTTC	CATSLGSTSYEQYF
TRBD2	TRBV7-8	few	TRBJ2-1	TGTGCCAGCAGCTACCGACTAGCGACTGACAATGAGCAGTTCTTC	CASSYRLATDNEQFF
TRBD2	TRBV20-1	many	TRBJ2-3	TGCAGTGCTAATCATCCGGGACTAGCGGGAAAGGGCACAGATACGCAGTATTTT	CSANHPGLAGKGTDTQYF
-	TRBV9	many	TRBJ2-3	TGTGCCAGCAGCGTAGTAGCGTCTAGCACAGATACGCAGTATTTT	CASSVVASSTDTQYF
-	TRBV7-3	many	TRBJ2-6	TGTGCCAGCAACCTAGGATTTCCTGGGGCCAACGTCCTGACTTTC	CASNLGFPGANVLTF
-	TRBV4-3	few	TRBJ1-2	TGCGCCAGCAGCCAAGAAGGACAGAAAACAAACTATGGCTACACCTTC	CASSQEGQKTNYGYTF
-	TRBV29-1	many	TRBJ2-2	TGCAGCGTTGAAGGCCAACCAAGGGAGCTGTTTTTT	CSVEGQPRELFF
TRBD2	TRBV28	many	TRBJ2-1	TGTGCCAGCAGATGGAGCGGGACCGATGAGCAGTTCTTC	CASRWSGTDEQFF
-	TRBV5-6	few	TRBJ2-5	TGTGCCAGCAGTTCCGCGGGACACAACCAAGAGACCCAGTACTTC	CASSSAGHNQETQYF
TRBD2	TRBV28	many	TRBJ2-1	TGTGCCAGCACCTTAGCGGGGACGAGCTCCTACAATGAGCAGTTCTTC	CASTLAGTSSYNEQFF
TRBD1	TRBV30	many	TRBJ2-4	TGTGCCTGGGCGCAGGGGGCCGGGGCCAAAAACATTCAGTACTTC	CAWAQGAGAKNIQYF
-	TRBV5-1	many	TRBJ2-2	TGCGCCAGCAGCTTGGGAGAGAACACCGGGGAGCTGTTTTTT	CASSLGENTGELFF
TRBD2	TRBV5-1	few	TRBJ2-5	TGCGCCAGCAGCCGGGCGGCTAGCGGGAGGAGTGGAGAGACCCAGTACTTC	CASSRAASGRSGETQYF
TRBD2	TRBV3-1	few	TRBJ2-7	TGTGCCAGCAGCCAATGGTTGCGAGCGGGAGACTACGAGCAGTACTTC	CASSQWLRAGDYEQYF
TRBD1	TRBV5-1	many	TRBJ2-6	TGCGCCAGCAGCCCGGGACAGACCGGGGCCAACGTCCTGACTTTC	CASSPGQTGANVLTF
TRBD1	TRBV11-2	many	TRBJ2-1	TGTGCCAGCAGCTTAAGGGACAGGGGGCGAGTAAGGGACAATGAGCAGTTCTTC	CASSLRDRGRVRDNEQFF
TRBD2	TRBV7-2	many	TRBJ2-1	TGTGCCAGCAGCTTCCGCTCGGGACTAGCGGGAGCCTACAATGAGCAGTTCTTC	CASSFRSGLAGAYNEQFF
TRBD2	TRBV4-3	-	TRBJ2-3	TGCGCCAGCAGCCAAGAGCGTGGCCGGACTAGCGGTTACACAGATACGCAGTATTTT	CASSQERGRTSGYTDTQYF
TRBD2	TRBV7-2	many	TRBJ2-7	TGTGCCAGCAGCTTAGCGCTGAGCGGGGGACCCTACGAGCAGTACTTC	CASSLALSGGPYEQYF
TRBD2	TRBV7-8	many	TRBJ2-7	TGTGCCAGCAGCTTTGGCGGGAGCTCCTACGAGCAGTACTTC	CASSFGGSSYEQYF
-	TRBV5-5	-	TRBJ2-3	TGTGCCAGCAGCTTGAATCCGGGAATCCAAACAGATACGCAGTATTTT	CASSLNPGIQTDTQYF
-	TRBV4-3	many	TRBJ2-3	TGCGCCAGCAGCCAAGTTGTAGCGGTCCCCTCGAATACGCAGTATTTT	CASSQVVAVPSNTQYF
-	TRBV12-3/TRBV12-4	many	TRBJ2-5	TGTGCCAGCAGTTTTACAGGGCGGGAGACCCAGTACTTC	CASSFTGRETQYF
TRBD2	TRBV5-1	many	TRBJ2-1	TGCGCCAGCAGCTTGGATAGCGGGAGCCTCAATGAGCAGTTCTTC	CASSLDSGSLNEQFF
TRBD2	TRBV20-1	many	TRBJ2-4	TGCAGTGGGGCCGGGGGACTAGCGACGTTAGCCAAAAACATTCAGTACTTC	CSGAGGLATLAKNIQYF
TRBD2	TRBV7-3	many	TRBJ2-3	TGTGCCAGCAGCCCCGGACTAGCGGGAAGGTCAGATACGCAGTATTTT	CASSPGLAGRSDTQYF
TRBD2	TRBV19	few	TRBJ2-2	TGTGCCAGTACTGTAGTAGCGGGATACACCGGGGAGCTGTTTTTT	CASTVVAGYTGELFF
-	TRBV2	many	TRBJ1-6	TGTGCCAGCACGTTGACAGAAAATTCACCCCTCCACTTT	CASTLTENSPLHF
-	TRBV20-1	many	TRBJ2-5	TGCAGTGCTAGCTCTAGCGGAGGGGGAGAGACCCAGTACTTC	CSASSSGGGETQYF
TRBD1	TRBV7-8	many	TRBJ2-5	TGTGCCAGCGGAAAAAACAGGGGAGAGACCCAGTACTTC	CASGKNRGETQYF
TRBD2	TRBV20-1	-	TRBJ2-1	TGCTGTGCCCTCGAGGGGCTCAGAAGAACTAGCGGGTACAATGAGCAGTTCTTC	CCALEGLRRTSGYNEQFF
-	TRBV19	many	TRBJ2-1	TGTGCCAGTAGTATAAGGCCGACCTCCTACAATGAGCAGTTCTTC	CASSIRPTSYNEQFF
-	TRBV28	many	TRBJ2-4	TGTGCCAGCAGAGACCCGGTAACCAAAAACATTCAGTACTTC	CASRDPVTKNIQYF
TRBD2	TRBV4-3	many	TRBJ2-7	TGCGCCAGCAGCCAAGGGACTAGCGGGAGGTACGAGCAGTACTTC	CASSQGTSGRYEQYF
-	TRBV5-1	many	TRBJ1-1	TGCGCCAGCAGTGCCGGGGACGGAGCTTTCTTT	CASSAGDGAFF
-	TRBV7-2	few	TRBJ2-7	TGTGCCAGCAGCTTAGGAGGGTGGTACGAGCAGTACTTC	CASSLGGWYEQYF
TRBD1	TRBV20-1	many	TRBJ2-5	TGCAGTGCTAGAGATGACAGGGGAGAGACCCAGTACTTC	CSARDDRGETQYF
-	TRBV6-5	many	TRBJ2-2	TGTGCCAGCAGTTACCTGACCTTCGTCAGGGGAGTAACCGGGGAGCTGTTTTTT	CASSYLTFVRGVTGELFF
TRBD1	TRBV7-2	few	TRBJ2-1	TGTGCCAGCAGCTTCCGGGACAGGGGTGAGCAGTTCTTC	CASSFRDRGEQFF
-	TRBV7-2	few	TRBJ1-1	TGTGCCAGCAGCTTGACGGTTGGCACTGAAGCTTTCTTT	CASSLTVGTEAFF
-	TRBV6-5	many	TRBJ2-5	TGTGCCAGCATTTTACCAGTTACGGGGGCCGACCAAGAGACCCAGTACTTC	CASILPVTGADQETQYF
-	TRBV21-1	many	TRBJ2-4	TGTGCCATCCCCTCTCGCCTCTCAAAAGCCAAAAACATTCAGTACTTC	CAIPSRLSKAKNIQYF
-	TRBV21-1	many	TRBJ2-5	TGTGCCAGCGTCCAGGGCCCATACCAAGAGACCCAGTACTTC	CASVQGPYQETQYF
-	TRBV7-2	many	TRBJ2-1	TGTGCCAGCAGCCCCAGCTCCTACAATGAGCAGTTCTTC	CASSPSSYNEQFF
-	TRBV20-1	many	TRBJ2-5	TGCAGTGCTCTCCAAGAGACCCAGTACTTC	CSALQETQYF
-	TRBV20-1	-	TRBJ1-5	TGCAGTGCTTTAACAATCAATCAGCCCCAGCATTTT	CSALTINQPQHF
TRBD2	TRBV6-5	many	TRBJ2-3	TGTGCCAGCAGTACGGGAGGGGGAGATACGCAGTATTTT	CASSTGGGDTQYF
TRBD2	TRBV7-2	few	TRBJ2-1	TGTGCCAGCAGCTGGGGGACTAGCGGGAGTCCCTACAATGAGCAGTTCTTC	CASSWGTSGSPYNEQFF